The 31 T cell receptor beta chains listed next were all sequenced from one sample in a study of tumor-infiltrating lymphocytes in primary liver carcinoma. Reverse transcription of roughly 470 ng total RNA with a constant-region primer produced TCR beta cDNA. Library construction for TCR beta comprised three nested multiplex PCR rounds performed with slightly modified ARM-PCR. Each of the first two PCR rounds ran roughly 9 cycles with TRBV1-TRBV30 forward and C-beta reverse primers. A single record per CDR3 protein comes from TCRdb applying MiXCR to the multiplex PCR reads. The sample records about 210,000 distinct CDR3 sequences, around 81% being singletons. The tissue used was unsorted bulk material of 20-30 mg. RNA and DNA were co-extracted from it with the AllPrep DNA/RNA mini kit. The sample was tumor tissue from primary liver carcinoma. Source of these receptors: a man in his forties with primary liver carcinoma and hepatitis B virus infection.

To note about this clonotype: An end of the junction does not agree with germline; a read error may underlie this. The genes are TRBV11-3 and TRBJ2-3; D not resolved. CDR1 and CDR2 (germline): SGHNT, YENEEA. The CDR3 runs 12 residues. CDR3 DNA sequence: TGCGTCAGCAGCTTCAATGAAGTTACGCAATATTTT. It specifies CVSSFNEVTQYF.

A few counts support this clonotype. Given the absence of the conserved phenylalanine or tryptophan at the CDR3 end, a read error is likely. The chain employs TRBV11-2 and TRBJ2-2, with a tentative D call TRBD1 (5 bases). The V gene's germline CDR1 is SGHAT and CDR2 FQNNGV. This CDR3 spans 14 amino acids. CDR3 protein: CASSTGSDTWELFY. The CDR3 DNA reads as TGTGCCAGCAGCACAGGCTCGGACACCTGGGAGCTGTTTTAT.

The CDR3 nucleotides are TGTGCCAGCAGCTTAAATAGCGGGAGGATTCCCTACGAGCAGTACTTC. This gives the protein CASSLNSGRIPYEQYF. The V call is TRBV11-2, the J call TRBJ2-7; 10 bases are a match to TRBD2. The germline V gene has CDR1 SGHAT and CDR2 FQNNGV. The V gene end was trimmed by 2 bases and the J gene end by 2 bases; junction bases not matched to a gene: 6. The CDR3 contains 16 residues.

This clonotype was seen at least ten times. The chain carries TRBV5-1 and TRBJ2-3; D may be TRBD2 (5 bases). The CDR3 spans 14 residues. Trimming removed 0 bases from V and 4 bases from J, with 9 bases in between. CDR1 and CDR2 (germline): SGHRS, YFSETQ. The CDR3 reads CASSLAGGADTQYF. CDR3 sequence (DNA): TGCGCCAGCAGCTTGGCTGGAGGCGCAGATACGCAGTATTTT.

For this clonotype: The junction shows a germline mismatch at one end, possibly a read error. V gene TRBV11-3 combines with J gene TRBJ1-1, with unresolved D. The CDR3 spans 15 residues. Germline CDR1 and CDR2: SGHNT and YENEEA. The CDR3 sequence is CVSIPGSGWSTEAFF. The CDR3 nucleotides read TGTGTCAGCATCCCAGGATCCGGTTGGAGTACTGAAGCTTTCTTT.

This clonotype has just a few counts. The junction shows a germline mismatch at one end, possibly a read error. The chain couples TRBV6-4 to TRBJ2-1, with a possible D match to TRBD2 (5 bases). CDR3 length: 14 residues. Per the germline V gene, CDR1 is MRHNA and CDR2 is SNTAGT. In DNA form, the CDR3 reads TGTGCCAGCAGTGGAGACGATGACTACAATGAGCTGTTCTTC. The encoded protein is CASSGDDDYNELFF.

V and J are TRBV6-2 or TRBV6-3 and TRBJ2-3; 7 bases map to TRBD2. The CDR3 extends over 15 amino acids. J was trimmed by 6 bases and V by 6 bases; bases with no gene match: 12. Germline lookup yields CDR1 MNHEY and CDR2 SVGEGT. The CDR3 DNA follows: TGTGCCAGCAGCCGCGGACTAGTGGGAGGTGATACGCAGTATTTT. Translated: CASSRGLVGGDTQYF.

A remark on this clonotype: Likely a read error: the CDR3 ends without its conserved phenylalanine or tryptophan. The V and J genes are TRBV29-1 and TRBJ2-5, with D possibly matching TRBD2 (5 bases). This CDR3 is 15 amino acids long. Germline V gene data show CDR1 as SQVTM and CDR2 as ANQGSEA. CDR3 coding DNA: TGCGGCGTTGAATCCGCGGCGGGTACATCGGAGACCCAGTACTTA. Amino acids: CGVESAAGTSETQYL.

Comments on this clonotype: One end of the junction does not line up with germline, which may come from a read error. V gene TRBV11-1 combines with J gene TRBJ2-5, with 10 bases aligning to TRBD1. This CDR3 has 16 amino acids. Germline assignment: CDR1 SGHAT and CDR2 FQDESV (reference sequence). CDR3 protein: CASSQGQGVIHETKFF. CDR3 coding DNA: TGTGCCAGCAGCCAAGGACAGGGGGTAATTCATGAGACCAAGTTCTTC.

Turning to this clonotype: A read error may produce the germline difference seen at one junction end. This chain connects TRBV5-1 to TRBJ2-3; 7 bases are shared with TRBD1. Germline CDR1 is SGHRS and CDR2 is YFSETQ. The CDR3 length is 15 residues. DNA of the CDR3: TGCGTCAGCAGCTTGAGACAGGGAATTGGAAATACGCAGTATTTT. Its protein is CVSSLRQGIGNTQYF.

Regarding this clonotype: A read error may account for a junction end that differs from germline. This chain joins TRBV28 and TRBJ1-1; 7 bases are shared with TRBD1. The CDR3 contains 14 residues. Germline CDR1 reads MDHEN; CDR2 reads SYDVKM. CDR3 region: CASISGQTNTEAFF. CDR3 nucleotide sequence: TGTGCCAGCATCTCGGGACAGACGAACACTGAAGCATTCTTT.

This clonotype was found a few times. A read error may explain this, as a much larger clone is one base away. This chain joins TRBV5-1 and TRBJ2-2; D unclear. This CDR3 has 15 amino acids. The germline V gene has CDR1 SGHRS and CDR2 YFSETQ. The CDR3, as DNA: TGCGCCAGCAGCTTCAATCACGCGAACAGCGGGGAGCTGTTTTTT. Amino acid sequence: CASSFNHANSGELFF.

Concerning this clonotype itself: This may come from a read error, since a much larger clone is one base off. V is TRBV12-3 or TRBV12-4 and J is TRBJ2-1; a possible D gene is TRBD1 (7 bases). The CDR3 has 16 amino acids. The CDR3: CANSLGGGLLNNEQSF. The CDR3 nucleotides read TGTGCCAACAGTTTAGGAGGGGGCCTACTCAACAATGAGCAGTCCTTC.

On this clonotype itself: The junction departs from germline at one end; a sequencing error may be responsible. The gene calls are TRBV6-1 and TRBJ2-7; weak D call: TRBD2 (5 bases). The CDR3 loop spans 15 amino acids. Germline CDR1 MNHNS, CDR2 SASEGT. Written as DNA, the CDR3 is TGTGCGAGCAGCTGGAAAGAGGGAGAGGTCTACGAGCAGTACTTC. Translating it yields CASSWKEGEVYEQYF.

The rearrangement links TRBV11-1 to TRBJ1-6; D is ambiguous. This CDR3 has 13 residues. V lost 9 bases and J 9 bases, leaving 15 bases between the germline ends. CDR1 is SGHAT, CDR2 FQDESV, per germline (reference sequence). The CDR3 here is CARGLTLVSPLHF. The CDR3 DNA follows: TGTGCCAGGGGCCTGACACTGGTTTCACCCCTCCACTTT.

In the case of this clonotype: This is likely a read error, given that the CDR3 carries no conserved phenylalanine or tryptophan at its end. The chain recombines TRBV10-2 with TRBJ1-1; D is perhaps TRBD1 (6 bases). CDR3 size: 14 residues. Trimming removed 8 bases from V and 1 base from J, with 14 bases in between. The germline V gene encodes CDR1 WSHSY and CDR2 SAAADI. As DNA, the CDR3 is TGCGCCAGCGGACTGGGGGCAGCGAACACTGAAGCTTTCTCT. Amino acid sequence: CASGLGAANTEAFS.

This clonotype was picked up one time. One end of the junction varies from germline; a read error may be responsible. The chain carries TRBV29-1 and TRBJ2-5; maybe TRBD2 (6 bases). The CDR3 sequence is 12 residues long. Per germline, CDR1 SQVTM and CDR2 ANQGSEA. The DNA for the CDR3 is TGCAATGTTTGGGGGGAGCAAGTGACCCAGTACTTC. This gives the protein CNVWGEQVTQYF.

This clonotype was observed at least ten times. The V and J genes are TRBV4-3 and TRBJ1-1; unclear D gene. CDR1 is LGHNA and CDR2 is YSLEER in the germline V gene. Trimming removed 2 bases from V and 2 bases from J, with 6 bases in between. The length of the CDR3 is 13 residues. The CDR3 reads CASSQKRNTEAFF. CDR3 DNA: TGCGCCAGCAGCCAAAAACGTAACACTGAAGCTTTCTTT.

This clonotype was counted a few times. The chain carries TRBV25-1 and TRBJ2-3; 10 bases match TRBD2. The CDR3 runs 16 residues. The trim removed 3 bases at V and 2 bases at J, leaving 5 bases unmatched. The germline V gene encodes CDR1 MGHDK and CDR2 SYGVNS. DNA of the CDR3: TGTGCCAGCAGTGAGGCACTAGCGGGGCTCACAGATACGCAGTATTTT. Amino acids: CASSEALAGLTDTQYF.

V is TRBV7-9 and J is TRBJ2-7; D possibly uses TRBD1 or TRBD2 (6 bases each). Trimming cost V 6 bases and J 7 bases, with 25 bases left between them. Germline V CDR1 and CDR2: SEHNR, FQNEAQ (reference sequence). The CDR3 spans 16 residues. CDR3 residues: CASSPPGGLVVSEQYF. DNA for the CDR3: TGTGCCAGCAGTCCACCCGGGGGCCTAGTAGTAAGTGAGCAGTACTTC. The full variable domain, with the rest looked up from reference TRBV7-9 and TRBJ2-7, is DTGVSQNPRHKITKRGQNVTFRCDPISEHNRLYWYRQTLGQGPEFLTYFQNEAQLEKSRLLSDRFSAERPKGSFSTLEIQRTEQGDSAMYLCASSPPGGLVVSEQYFGPGTRLTVT.

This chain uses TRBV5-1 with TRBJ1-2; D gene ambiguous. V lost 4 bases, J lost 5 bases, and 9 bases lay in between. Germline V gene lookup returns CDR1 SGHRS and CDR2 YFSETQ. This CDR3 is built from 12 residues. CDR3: CASSQRRYGYTF. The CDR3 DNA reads TGCGCCAGCAGCCAGAGACGATATGGCTACACCTTC.

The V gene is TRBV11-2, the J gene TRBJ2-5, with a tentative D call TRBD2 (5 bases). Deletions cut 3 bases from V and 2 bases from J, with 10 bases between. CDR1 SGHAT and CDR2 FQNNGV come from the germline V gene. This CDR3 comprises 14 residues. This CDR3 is CASSFNGRQETQYF. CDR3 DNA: TGTGCCAGCAGCTTCAATGGGAGACAAGAGACCCAGTACTTC.

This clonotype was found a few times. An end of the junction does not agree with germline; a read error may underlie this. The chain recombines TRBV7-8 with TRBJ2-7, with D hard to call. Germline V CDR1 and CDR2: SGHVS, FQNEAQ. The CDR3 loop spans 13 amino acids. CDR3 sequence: CASSLSSTYGQYF. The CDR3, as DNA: TGTGCCAGCAGCTTGTCATCCACCTACGGGCAGTACTTC. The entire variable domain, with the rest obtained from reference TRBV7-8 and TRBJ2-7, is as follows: GAGVSQSPRYKVAKRGQDVALRCDPISGHVSLFWYQQALGQGPEFLTYFQNEAQLDKSGLPSDRFFAERPEGSVSTLKIQRTQQEDSAVYLCASSLSSTYGQYFGPGTRLTVT.

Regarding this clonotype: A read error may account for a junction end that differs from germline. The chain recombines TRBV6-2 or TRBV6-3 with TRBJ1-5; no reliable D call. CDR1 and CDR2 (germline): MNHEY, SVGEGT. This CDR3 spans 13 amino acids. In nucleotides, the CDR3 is TGTGCCAGCAGGTACCGGGCCGAACAGCCCCAGCATTTC. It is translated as CASRYRAEQPQHF.

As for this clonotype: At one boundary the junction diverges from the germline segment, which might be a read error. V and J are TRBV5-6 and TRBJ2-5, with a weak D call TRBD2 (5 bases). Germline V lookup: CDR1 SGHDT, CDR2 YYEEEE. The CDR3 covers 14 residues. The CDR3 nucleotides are TGTGACAGCAGCTTGGAGGCTAGTCAAGAGACCCAGCACTTC. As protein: CDSSLEASQETQHF.

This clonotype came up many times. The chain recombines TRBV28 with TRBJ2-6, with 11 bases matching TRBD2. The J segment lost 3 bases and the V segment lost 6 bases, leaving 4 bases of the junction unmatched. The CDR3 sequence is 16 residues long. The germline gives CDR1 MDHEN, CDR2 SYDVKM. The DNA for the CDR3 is TGTGCCAGCAGAGTAGCGGGAGGGTATGGGGCCAACGTCCTGACTTTC. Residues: CASRVAGGYGANVLTF.

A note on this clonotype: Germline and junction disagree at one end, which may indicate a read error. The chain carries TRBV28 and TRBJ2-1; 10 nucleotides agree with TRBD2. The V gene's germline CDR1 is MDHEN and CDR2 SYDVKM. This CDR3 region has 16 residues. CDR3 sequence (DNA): TGTGACAGCATACCTCCGGAGCGGGGGGGCTACAATGAGCAGTTCTTC. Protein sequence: CDSIPPERGGYNEQFF.

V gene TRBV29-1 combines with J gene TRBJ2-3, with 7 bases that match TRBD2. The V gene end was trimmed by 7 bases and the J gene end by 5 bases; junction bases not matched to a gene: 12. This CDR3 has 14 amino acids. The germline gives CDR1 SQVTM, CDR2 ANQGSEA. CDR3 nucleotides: TGCAGCGCTGGGGCGGGAGCCGGCATAGATACGCAGTATTTT. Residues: CSAGAGAGIDTQYF.

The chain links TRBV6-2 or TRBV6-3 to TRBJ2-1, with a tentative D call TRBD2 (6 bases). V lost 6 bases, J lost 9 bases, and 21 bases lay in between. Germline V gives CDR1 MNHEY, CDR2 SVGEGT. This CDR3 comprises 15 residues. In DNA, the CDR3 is TGTGCCAGCAGCCCTGGAACTAGCTTCCACATTGAGCAGTTCTTC. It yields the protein CASSPGTSFHIEQFF.

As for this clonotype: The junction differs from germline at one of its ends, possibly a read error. The DNA of the CDR3 is TGTGCCAGCAGAGGCATTCGGATTAGCGGTTACAATGAGCAGTTCTTT. This gives the protein CASRGIRISGYNEQFF. The chain recombines TRBV6-1 with TRBJ2-1; D is perhaps TRBD2 (6 bases). Germline assignment: CDR1 MNHNS and CDR2 SASEGT. This CDR3 has 16 amino acids.

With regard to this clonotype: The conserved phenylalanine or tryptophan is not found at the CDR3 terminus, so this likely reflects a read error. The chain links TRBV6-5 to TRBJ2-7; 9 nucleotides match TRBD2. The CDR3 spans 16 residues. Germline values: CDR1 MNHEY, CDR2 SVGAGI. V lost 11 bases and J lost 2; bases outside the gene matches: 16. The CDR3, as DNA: TGTGCCTGCAATGGGGGTGCTAGCGGGGATACCTACGAGCAGTACTTG. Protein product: CACNGGASGDTYEQYL.